This T cell receptor beta chain was documented in a study of blood T cell repertoires in COVID-19. Study at large: The origin of the acute and convalescent COVID-19 samples was the United States, Italy and Spain.

Here immunoSEQ multiplex PCR was the method, and the copy in TCRdb shows in-frame clones only, minus some. The profile shows about 200,000 clones, roughly 77% of them singletons. Seattle patients were enrolled while actively infected and followed longitudinally. Input material: peripheral blood. The receptor's source is a woman in her forties with COVID-19, enrolled during active disease.

The CDR3 loop is CASSPQGDGNTIYF. CDR3 bases: TGTGCCAGCAGCCCACAGGGAGATGGAAACACCATATATTTT. The chain carries TRBV7-2 and TRBJ1-3; a possible D gene is TRBD1 (6 bases). Trimming took 5 bases from V and 3 from J, leaving 11 bases between them. This CDR3 spans 14 amino acids. Germline V gene sequence: CDR1 SGHTA, CDR2 FQGNSA.